The rows below give T cell receptor beta chains drawn from one sample of a study of T-cell reconstitution after alpha-beta-depleted transplantation in children. MiXCR, run by TCRdb on the PCR reads, gives a single entry per CDR3 protein. Counted here are approximately 200,000 distinct CDR3 sequences, roughly 15% occurring once; the ten biggest clones make up about 13%. Material: PBMCs from the stem cell graft donor, obtained from the stem cell graft. The receptors derive from a human donor who donated a stem cell graft to a child with acute lymphoblastic leukemia. The CDR3 runs from the conserved cysteine through the conserved F or W. D genes are given only for firm matches. Clone size, where shown, is once, few, many, or a class for clones that have expanded.

V,D,size,J,DNA,CDR3
TRBV6-4,NA,few,TRBJ1-2,TGTGCCAGCAGTCCCGGCCCGAATAACTATGGCTACACCTTC,CASSPGPNNYGYTF
TRBV3-1,NA,NA,TRBJ1-6,TGTGCCAGCAGCCAAGGCAGTGGCTCGAATTCACCCCTCCACTTT,CASSQGSGSNSPLHF
TRBV6-1,NA,many,TRBJ2-1,TGTGCCAGCAAGAAACAAGACCCCTCTCACTACAATGAGCAGTTCTTC,CASKKQDPSHYNEQFF
TRBV5-1,NA,NA,TRBJ1-1,TGCGCCAGCAGCCCGGGAGGCACATTTCGGCGGGCTTTCTTT,CASSPGGTFRRAFF
TRBV7-8,NA,many,TRBJ2-1,TGTGCCAGCAGCCCCGGGACTCGTTCTGGGAAGGAGCAGTTCTTC,CASSPGTRSGKEQFF
TRBV12-3/TRBV12-4,NA,many,TRBJ2-1,TGTGCCACCACACCTGATAATCTTGGGAGCAATGAGCAGTTCTTC,CATTPDNLGSNEQFF
TRBV6-1,TRBD2,many,TRBJ2-1,TGTGCCAGTTCACCCCTCGCGGGAGACTGGAATGAGCAGTTCTTC,CASSPLAGDWNEQFF
TRBV20-1,TRBD2,many,TRBJ2-3,TGCAGTGCTAGAATAAGCGTACTAGCGGGAGAGTGGCGGCAGACGCAGTATTTT,CSARISVLAGEWRQTQYF
TRBV6-5,TRBD1,many,TRBJ1-4,TGTGCCAGCAGTTTGGACAGGGAGGAGGCAACTAATGAAAAACTGTTTTTT,CASSLDREEATNEKLFF
TRBV12-3/TRBV12-4,NA,NA,TRBJ2-1,TGTGCCAGCAGGCCCAGGTTGGGAGTCTACAATGAGCAGTTCTTC,CASRPRLGVYNEQFF
TRBV5-1,NA,few,TRBJ2-7,TGCGCCAGCAGCTTAGATATCGACACCCTCTCCTACGAGCAGTACTTC,CASSLDIDTLSYEQYF
TRBV20-1,TRBD1,NA,TRBJ1-6,TGCAGTGCTAGAGGGATGACAGGGGACCCTTCACCCCTCCACTTT,CSARGMTGDPSPLHF
TRBV4-1,TRBD2,many,TRBJ2-5,TGCGCCAGCAGCCAAGTCGGGTCTAGCGGGAGTAAGACCCAGTACTTC,CASSQVGSSGSKTQYF
TRBV28,TRBD1,many,TRBJ1-6,TGTGCCAGCAGTCCACCTACAGGGGGGACCTATAATTCACCCCTCCACTTT,CASSPPTGGTYNSPLHF
TRBV20-1,TRBD1,many,TRBJ2-1,TGCAGTGCTAGACGGGACAGGGTATCCTACAATGAGCAGTTCTTC,CSARRDRVSYNEQFF